The rows below give T cell receptor beta chains drawn from one sample of a study of cytomegalovirus exposure and HLA in healthy donors. Measured with immunoSEQ multiplex PCR; TCRdb has only the in-frame clones, and not every one. The sample lists 150,000 to 200,000 clones; roughly 73% were seen once. The sample comprised PBMCs. These receptors were collected from a woman aged 40 to 50 in good health and CMV-seropositive. CDR3s include the opening cysteine and the closing phenylalanine or tryptophan. Each record gives: J gene, D gene, V gene, clone size, CDR3 DNA, CDR3 protein. The D gene is left open where the match is weak. The size entry is marked missing in some rows and otherwise reads once, few, many or a size class.

J: TRBJ1-1
D: NA
V: TRBV7-9
size: NA
DNA: TGTGCCAGCAGGTCCGGGACACATAACACTGAAGCTTTCTTT
CDR3: CASRSGTHNTEAFF

J: TRBJ1-1
D: TRBD1
V: TRBV6-1
size: NA
DNA: TGTGCCAGCTATGGAACGGGACAGAAATCCACTGAAGCTTTCTTT
CDR3: CASYGTGQKSTEAFF

J: TRBJ2-3
D: TRBD2
V: TRBV18
size: once
DNA: TGTGCCAGCTCACTAACTCAAGCGGGAGCTGGTACAGATACGCAGTATTTT
CDR3: CASSLTQAGAGTDTQYF

J: TRBJ1-1
D: NA
V: TRBV7-3
size: many
DNA: TGTGCCAGCAGCCCCAGTGTGAACACTGAAGCTTTCTTT
CDR3: CASSPSVNTEAFF

J: TRBJ2-7
D: TRBD1
V: TRBV27
size: NA
DNA: TGTGCCAGCAGTGTTGACTTCCGCGGGACAGGAAAGCAGTACTTC
CDR3: CASSVDFRGTGKQYF

J: TRBJ2-5
D: NA
V: TRBV18
size: once
DNA: TGTGCCAGCTCACAAGGCGGGTTAGAGACCCAGTACTTC
CDR3: CASSQGGLETQYF

J: TRBJ1-1
D: NA
V: TRBV5-1
size: few
DNA: TGCGCCAGCAGCGCAGCGCAGGGGTTGCCTGAAGCTTTCTTT
CDR3: CASSAAQGLPEAFF

J: TRBJ1-2
D: NA
V: TRBV27
size: NA
DNA: TGTGCCAGCAGCCTCGGGAGGTACTATGGCTACACCTTC
CDR3: CASSLGRYYGYTF

J: TRBJ2-7
D: NA
V: TRBV11-2
size: NA
DNA: TGTGCCAGCAGCTATCAGGCCTCCTCCTACGAGCAGTACTTC
CDR3: CASSYQASSYEQYF

J: TRBJ1-1
D: TRBD1
V: TRBV19
size: NA
DNA: TGTGCCACAAGACAGGGGGGGACTGAAGCTTTCTTT
CDR3: CATRQGGTEAFF

J: TRBJ2-7
D: NA
V: TRBV7-9
size: NA
DNA: TGTGCCAGCAGCTCCTACCAGGGGGGACACGAGCAGTACTTC
CDR3: CASSSYQGGHEQYF

J: TRBJ2-3
D: NA
V: TRBV23-1
size: few
DNA: TGCGCCAGCATTGCTTGGGCGGGACGAGCACAAGATACGCAGTATTTT
CDR3: CASIAWAGRAQDTQYF

J: TRBJ2-1
D: NA
V: TRBV11-3
size: NA
DNA: TGTGCCAGCAGTCAAACTAGGAATGGGGTACAGTTCTTC
CDR3: CASSQTRNGVQFF

J: TRBJ2-7
D: TRBD2
V: TRBV15
size: NA
DNA: TGTGCCACCAGCAGAGATCGTACTAGCGGGGGCATGGACGAGCAGTACTTC
CDR3: CATSRDRTSGGMDEQYF

J: TRBJ1-1
D: TRBD1
V: TRBV19
size: NA
DNA: TGTGCCAGCTCTGACAGGGGGAAGAACACTGAAGCTTTCTTT
CDR3: CASSDRGKNTEAFF

J: TRBJ2-7
D: NA
V: TRBV6-6
size: few
DNA: TGTGCCAGCAGTTACTCACTAGTGGGGTCCTACGAGCAGTACTTC
CDR3: CASSYSLVGSYEQYF

J: TRBJ2-2
D: TRBD2
V: TRBV4-3
size: once
DNA: TGCGCCAGCAGCCTTAGAGGGGTAGCGGGAGAAGGGGAGCTGTTTTTT
CDR3: CASSLRGVAGEGELFF

J: TRBJ2-7
D: TRBD1
V: TRBV2
size: few
DNA: TGTGCCAGCAGTGAAGCCTGGACAGGGGCAAGCGAGCAGTACTTC
CDR3: CASSEAWTGASEQYF

J: TRBJ2-5
D: NA
V: TRBV23-1
size: NA
DNA: TGCGCCAGCATAGAAGGGCAGGGTCAAGAGACCCAGTACTTC
CDR3: CASIEGQGQETQYF

J: TRBJ1-4
D: NA
V: TRBV28
size: NA
DNA: TGTGCCAGCAGTTTATCAGGTGAAAAACTGTTTTTT
CDR3: CASSLSGEKLFF

J: TRBJ1-1
D: NA
V: TRBV7-9
size: NA
DNA: TGTGCCAGCAGACAAAGGAGCCGAAACACTGAAGCTTTCTTT
CDR3: CASRQRSRNTEAFF

J: TRBJ2-7
D: NA
V: TRBV27
size: NA
DNA: TGTGCCAGCAGCGGGGGCGGGAGCTACGAGCAGTACTTC
CDR3: CASSGGGSYEQYF

J: TRBJ1-1
D: TRBD1
V: TRBV5-4
size: NA
DNA: TGTGCCAGCAGCTTTACCGGGACAGGGGCCACTGAAGCTTTCTTT
CDR3: CASSFTGTGATEAFF

J: TRBJ1-1
D: NA
V: TRBV9
size: NA
DNA: TGTGCCAGCGGGGTTGGAGGGGACACTGAAGCTTTCTTT
CDR3: CASGVGGDTEAFF

J: TRBJ2-7
D: NA
V: TRBV6-1
size: NA
DNA: TGTGCCAGCAGTGACCTAGGAGGGTACGAGCAGTACTTC
CDR3: CASSDLGGYEQYF

J: TRBJ1-1
D: NA
V: TRBV5-6
size: NA
DNA: TGTGCCAGCAGCTTGGTCAGGAACACTGAAGCTTTCTTT
CDR3: CASSLVRNTEAFF

J: TRBJ2-1
D: TRBD2
V: TRBV7-6
size: NA
DNA: TGTGCCAGCAGCTTAGTAGCCAGGACTAGCGGGAGGGCGGACAATGAGCAGTTCTTC
CDR3: CASSLVARTSGRADNEQFF

J: TRBJ2-5
D: TRBD2
V: TRBV30
size: once
DNA: TGTGCCTGGACCCTCGGATTGGCGGGAGGGAGAGAGACCCAGTACTTC
CDR3: CAWTLGLAGGRETQYF

J: TRBJ2-7
D: NA
V: TRBV28
size: NA
DNA: TGTGCCAGCAGTACCCCGAGGGAGCAGTACTTC
CDR3: CASSTPREQYF